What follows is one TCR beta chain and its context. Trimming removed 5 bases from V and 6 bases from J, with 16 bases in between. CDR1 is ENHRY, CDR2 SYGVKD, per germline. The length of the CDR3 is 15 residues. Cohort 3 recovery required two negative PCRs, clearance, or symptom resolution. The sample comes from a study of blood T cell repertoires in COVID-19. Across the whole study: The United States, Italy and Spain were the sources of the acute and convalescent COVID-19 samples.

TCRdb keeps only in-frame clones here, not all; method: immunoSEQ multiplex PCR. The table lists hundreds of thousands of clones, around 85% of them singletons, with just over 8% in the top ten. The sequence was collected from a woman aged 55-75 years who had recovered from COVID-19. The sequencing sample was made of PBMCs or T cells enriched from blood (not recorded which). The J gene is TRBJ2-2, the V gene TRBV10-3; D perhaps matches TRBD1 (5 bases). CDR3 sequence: CAISKGSGLSGELFF. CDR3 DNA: TGTGCCATCAGTAAAGGTTCAGGGTTATCCGGGGAGCTGTTTTTT.